This T cell receptor beta chain was profiled in a study of cytomegalovirus exposure and HLA in healthy donors listed by TCRdb under 2017. Concerning the study at large: In an earlier analysis of around 540 of the donors, about 260 Gb of sequence data and 95 million to 130 million unique TCR beta sequences from about 180 million T cells were reported. An early release that covered several hundred HLA-typed donors contained approximately 300 gigabases of sequencing data and about 93 million unique TCR sequences. Of the approximately 400 genotyped donors, about 80% fell in the genetic ancestry cluster associated with self-reported Caucasian donors. The study was designed to test whether signatures of past pathogen exposure could be identified by cataloging public T cell receptors. The study used immunosequencing to profile the T cell repertoires of hundreds of subjects and linked those repertoires to cytomegalovirus serostatus. Besides the first cohort of around 670 subjects, a separate validation cohort made up of roughly 130 different subjects was used. The study combined high-throughput TCR immunosequencing, statistical association of individual TCRs with disease status, and machine learning to predict cytomegalovirus infection status. In a later analysis, previously published TCR beta repertoires from 670 or so donors were re-analyzed and high-resolution HLA genotyping was added so that TCR occurrence patterns could be studied. In the later analysis, no new phenotypic data were used to find candidate immune exposures; instead, reliance was placed on TCR beta sequences and their occurrence across donors. An earlier analysis of more than 450 of the donors used high-throughput TCR beta sequencing to judge whether each TCR beta V gene segment behaved as functional or pseudogenic. Donor age, sex, ethnicity and CMV serostatus were compiled alongside the repertoire data. In a later genetic analysis, genome-wide SNP genotypes for 398 of the 666 donors were used, and that subset was treated as a discovery cohort. All discovery cohort repertoires had been generated using a single sequencing platform. Class I and class II HLA loci were covered by the typing at four-digit resolution. The number of donors typed differed by locus, with about 629-630 for A, B, C, DRB1 and DQB1, more than 500 for DQA1, under 610 for DPA1, and 450 to 480 for DPB1. About five DR-DQ haplotypes were treated as single units for association and clustering because of strong linkage in the cohort. Among 398 genotyped donors of the cohort, an average of approximately 200,000 unique TCR beta nucleotide sequences was sequenced per donor, of which roughly 17% were non-productive. Beyond this particular receptor, the publication reports: A cluster of highly shared sequence variants was judged likely to represent a technical artifact of the sequencing pipeline. Over 15 rarely observed V segments, including chromosome 9 orphons, were excluded from the earlier analysis of some 590 of the donors because counts were too low. A later analysis found that HLA-associated TCR beta chains were more clonally expanded and had lower generation probabilities than equally common non-associated chains. While some public TCRs were present in many individuals, most TCR sequences turned up only very rarely across donors. A further reported finding was that TCR beta sequences accurately predicted the HLA-A and HLA-B alleles for most subjects in the first cohort. Roughly uniform sequencing depth across donors was assumed in presence/absence analyses, although this assumption may not hold. The only immune exposure information available for the cohort was CMV serostatus. Compared with the 666-donor mean, donors in an Asian-associated ancestry cluster had fewer N-insertions in productive TCRs, according to a later genetic analysis. Linkage disequilibrium might explain the correlated functional status among segregating V segments, but an unknown experimental factor could not be excluded. A total of fewer than 200 TCR beta chains were listed by the study as associated with cytomegalovirus. When HLA alleles, especially DR and DQ, strongly co-occurred, attributing TCR associations to individual alleles was difficult. In a later analysis, over 15,000 TCR beta sequences were associated with specific HLA alleles at a false discovery rate of 0.05. The cohort was sequenced for TCR beta chains only, and without alpha or paired-chain data the features that could be detected were limited. Because HLA typing was unavailable for some donors at each locus, only the typed subset was used in association tests. Cytomegalovirus status was reported to be diagnosed by the classifier with high specificity and sensitivity in both the original and validation cohorts. According to a later analysis, TCR association rates differed among HLA loci, with DRB1 alleles showing the most associated TCRs and HLA-C alleles showing the fewest. A later genetic analysis associated a missense DCLRE1C variant with V-gene and J-gene trimming of TCR beta chains, and an independent cohort replicated the association. Because the 87-base-pair reads could not distinguish some IMGT-functional V segments, including TRBV6-2 and TRBV6-3, those segments were excluded. It was suggested by the authors that the approach could potentially be generalized to other disease states and immunological phenotypes. According to a later analysis, parvovirus B19, influenza, CMV and Epstein-Barr virus appeared linked to several top co-occurrence clusters. A later analysis found that most CMV-associated TCR beta chains appeared HLA-restricted, with HLA associations seemingly driven largely by CMV exposure. In an earlier analysis of more than 500 of the donors, most TCR beta V segments appeared in productive rearrangements about 87% or about 30% of the time, broadly matching IMGT annotations. A few of the identified cytomegalovirus-associated TCR beta chains were confirmed in vitro to be specific for cytomegalovirus antigens.

The CDR3 measures 14 amino acids from cysteine to phenylalanine. Of the read, only the CDR3 DNA is kept; its 42 bases are in frame from base 1. CDR1 and CDR2 are drawn from the germline V gene (reference sequence): GTSNPN, SVGIG. V was cut back by 1 base and J by 6 bases, leaving a gap of 13 bases between them. The cohort consisted of more than 650 healthy bone marrow donors. At the time of sampling, every cohort member was nominally healthy, though immune exposures that went unrecorded were likely present. The donor was CMV seronegative and was included in the group of a few hundred seronegative cohort members. A peripheral blood sample was collected from each donor, and TCR beta sequencing was performed on peripheral blood mononuclear cells. The Qiagen DNeasy Blood Extraction Kit was used to extract genomic DNA from the blood cell samples. Libraries were constructed by the immunoSEQ multiplex PCR assay. The multiplex PCR relied on a mix of 60 forward primers for TCR Vbeta segments and 13 reverse primers for TCR Jbeta segments. Amplification of the CDR3 region of rearranged TCR beta genes was performed with a multiplex PCR assay on genomic DNA. Amplified TCR beta libraries were sequenced as 87-base-pair reads on the Illumina HiSeq System. Processing in the source paper ran as follows. Across the 670 or so repertoires, a later analysis counted 75 million to 90 million unique TCR beta chains, some 11 million of which were shared by at least two donors. Raw reads were error-corrected and collapsed into unique sequences by a nearest-neighbor algorithm in which closely related sequences were merged to remove PCR and sequencing errors. Alignment of CDR3 sequences to IMGT reference sequences was used to assign V, D and J gene segments. For a sequence to be retained, a match of at least six nucleotides was required to both a V gene segment and a J gene segment. Rearrangements were called productive when the CDR3 lacked stop codons and stayed in frame with V and J; all others were non-productive. Following IMGT convention, CDR3 was defined as the stretch from the second conserved V-encoded cysteine to the conserved J-encoded phenylalanine. In an earlier analysis of approximately 590 of the donors, sequences lacking an unambiguous match to a single V gene segment were excluded. In an earlier analysis of approximately 560 of the donors, a V segment was called functional when productive rearrangements were above 56.7%, and segregating when the standard deviation between donors exceeded 5%. To diagnose cytomegalovirus status from the catalog of TCR beta chain sequences, a statistical classification framework was built. V and J gene assignment, in a later analysis, came from comparing TCR nucleotide sequences with IMGT/GENE-DB human TR gene sequences. A later analysis assigned CDR3 sequences and most-parsimonious VDJ recombination scenarios with the TCRdist pipeline. In a later analysis, each TCR beta chain was defined by its CDR3 amino acid sequence together with its V-gene family, and reads lacking a unique V-gene family were excluded. In a later analysis, a few hundred highly shared, low-generation-probability nucleotide sequences were removed to address suspected cross-contamination and a sequencing artifact. In a later analysis, a clonal expansion index was calculated for each public chain from normalized within-repertoire ranks of inferred template counts. In a later analysis, generation probabilities were computed with a VDJ recombination model fitted to out-of-frame rearrangements, and the resulting probabilities were checked against IGoR. In a later analysis, hypergeometric tests were used to score TCR-TCR, TCR-HLA and TCR-CMV co-occurrence, with a repertoire-size bias correction applied to TCR pairs. In a later analysis, false discovery rates were estimated by permuting HLA or CMV assignments 20 times. In a later analysis, co-occurring TCRs were grouped with DBSCAN, and TCRdist sequence similarity was added when clustering was performed within HLA-allele-positive subsets. Repertoires with fewer than 30,000 or more than 120,000 public chains were left out of co-occurrence clustering, as were about five repertoires with anomalous nucleotide sharing. TCRdb obtained this table from immuneACCESS and retained in-frame rearrangements with V and J assigned. These tables miss some clones; where compared with another copy, unresolved V genes account for less than half of the shortfall, and the remainder is unexplained. V, J and clone size derive from that table, while D and trimming were established from the DNA sequence. Counted in this sample were 200,000 to 250,000 clones; 70% to 85% of them appeared once. The ten largest clonotypes hold 1.5% to 2% of the sample.

This clone showed up just once. Its target antigen remains unknown. No base quality information exists; no much larger clone differs at one position. This receptor chain uses TRBV30 and TRBJ2-1, with an unclear D gene assignment. This TCR derives from a man in his fifties in good health and CMV-seronegative. The specimen was PBMCs. For the CDR3, the sequence is CAWSGDSNFNEQFF. The sequenced DNA is TGTGCCTGGAGTGGAGACTCAAACTTCAATGAGCAGTTCTTC.